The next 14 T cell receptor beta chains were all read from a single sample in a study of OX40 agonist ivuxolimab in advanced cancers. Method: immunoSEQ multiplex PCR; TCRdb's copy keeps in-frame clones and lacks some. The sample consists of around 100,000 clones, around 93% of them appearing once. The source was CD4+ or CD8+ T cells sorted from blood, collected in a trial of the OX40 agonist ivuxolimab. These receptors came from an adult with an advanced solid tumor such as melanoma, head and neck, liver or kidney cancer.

CDR3 protein: CASSFRLAGGSDTQYF. As DNA, the CDR3 is TGCGCCAGCAGCTTTCGGCTAGCGGGAGGCTCTGATACGCAGTATTTT. The gene calls are TRBV5-1 and TRBJ2-3; 11 positions match TRBD2. From germline, CDR1 is SGHRS and CDR2 YFSETQ. This CDR3 has 16 residues. With 2 bases clipped from V and 6 bases from J, the junction kept 8 bases outside the gene matches.

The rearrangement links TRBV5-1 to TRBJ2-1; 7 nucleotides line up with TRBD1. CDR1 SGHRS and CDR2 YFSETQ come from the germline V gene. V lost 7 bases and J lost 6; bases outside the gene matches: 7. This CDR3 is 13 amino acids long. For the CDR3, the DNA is TGCGCCAGCGGGGACAGTACAGTCAATGAGCAGTTCTTC. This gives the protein CASGDSTVNEQFF.

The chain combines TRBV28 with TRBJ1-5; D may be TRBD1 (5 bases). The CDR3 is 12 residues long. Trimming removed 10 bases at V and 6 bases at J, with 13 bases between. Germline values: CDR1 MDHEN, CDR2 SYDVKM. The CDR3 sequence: CATGPIGQPQHF. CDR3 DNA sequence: TGTGCCACGGGACCCATTGGTCAGCCCCAGCATTTT. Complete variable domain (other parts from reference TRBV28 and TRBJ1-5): DVKVTQSSRYLVKRTGEKVFLECVQDMDHENMFWYRQDPGLGLRLIYFSYDVKMKEKGDIPEGYSVSREKKERFSLILESASTNQTSMYLCATGPIGQPQHFGDGTRLSIL.

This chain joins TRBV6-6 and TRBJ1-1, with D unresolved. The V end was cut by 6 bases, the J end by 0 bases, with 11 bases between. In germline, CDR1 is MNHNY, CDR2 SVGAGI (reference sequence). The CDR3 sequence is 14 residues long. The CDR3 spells CASRPIHMNTEAFF. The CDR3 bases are TGTGCCAGCAGACCTATCCATATGAACACTGAAGCTTTCTTT.

This CDR3 is CAISDGTFFSGANVLTF. The CDR3 DNA reads as TGTGCCATCAGTGATGGGACTTTTTTCTCTGGGGCCAACGTCCTGACTTTC. The chain recombines TRBV10-3 with TRBJ2-6, with D maybe TRBD2 (6 bases). Deletions cut 3 bases from V and 0 bases from J, with 12 bases between. CDR1 is ENHRY, CDR2 SYGVKD, per germline. The CDR3 spans 17 residues.

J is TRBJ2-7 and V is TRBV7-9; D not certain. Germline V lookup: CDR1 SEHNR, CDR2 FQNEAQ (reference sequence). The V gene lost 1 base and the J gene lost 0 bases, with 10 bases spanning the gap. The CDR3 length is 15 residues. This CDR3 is CASSLGGKGSYEQYF. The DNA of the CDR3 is TGTGCCAGCAGCTTAGGGGGAAAAGGCTCCTACGAGCAGTACTTC.

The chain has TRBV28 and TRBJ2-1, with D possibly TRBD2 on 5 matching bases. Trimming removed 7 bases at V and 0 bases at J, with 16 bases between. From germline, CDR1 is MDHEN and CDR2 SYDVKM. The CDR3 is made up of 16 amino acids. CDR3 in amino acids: CASTPVGGLSYNEQFF. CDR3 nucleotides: TGTGCCAGCACCCCGGTCGGCGGGCTCTCCTACAATGAGCAGTTCTTC.

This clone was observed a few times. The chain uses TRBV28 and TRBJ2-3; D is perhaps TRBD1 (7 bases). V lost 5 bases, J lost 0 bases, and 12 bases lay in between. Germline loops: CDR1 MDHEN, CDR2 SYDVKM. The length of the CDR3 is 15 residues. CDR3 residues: CASSPTGTSTDTQYF. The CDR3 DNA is TGTGCCAGCAGTCCGACAGGGACTAGCACAGATACGCAGTATTTT.

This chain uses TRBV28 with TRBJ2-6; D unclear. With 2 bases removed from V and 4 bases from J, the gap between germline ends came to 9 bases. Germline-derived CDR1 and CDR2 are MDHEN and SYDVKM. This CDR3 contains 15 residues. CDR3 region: CASSLGGSGANVLTF. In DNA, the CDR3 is TGTGCCAGCAGTTTAGGTGGTTCCGGGGCCAACGTCCTGACTTTC.

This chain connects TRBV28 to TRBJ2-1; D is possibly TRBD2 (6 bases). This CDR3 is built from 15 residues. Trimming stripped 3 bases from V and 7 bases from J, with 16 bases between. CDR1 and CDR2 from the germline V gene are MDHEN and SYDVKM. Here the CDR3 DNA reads TGTGCCAGCAGTTTCGGCGGGAATGGGGGGAATGAGCAGTTCTTC. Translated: CASSFGGNGGNEQFF.

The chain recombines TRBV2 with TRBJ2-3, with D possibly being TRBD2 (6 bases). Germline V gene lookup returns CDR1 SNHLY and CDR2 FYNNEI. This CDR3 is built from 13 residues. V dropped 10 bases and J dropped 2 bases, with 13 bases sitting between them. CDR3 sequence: CATGEELTDTQYF. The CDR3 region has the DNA TGTGCCACGGGGGAGGAACTCACAGATACGCAGTATTTT.

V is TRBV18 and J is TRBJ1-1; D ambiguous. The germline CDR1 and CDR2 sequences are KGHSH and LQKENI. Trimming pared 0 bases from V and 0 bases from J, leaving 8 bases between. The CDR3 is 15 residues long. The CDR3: CASSPPSRLNTEAFF. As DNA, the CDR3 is TGTGCCAGCTCACCACCGAGCAGATTGAACACTGAAGCTTTCTTT.

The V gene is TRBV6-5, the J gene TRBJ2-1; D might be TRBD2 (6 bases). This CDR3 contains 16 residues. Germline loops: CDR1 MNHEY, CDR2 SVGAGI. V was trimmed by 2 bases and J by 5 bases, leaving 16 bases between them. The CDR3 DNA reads TGTGCCAGCAGTTACGAAGCGGGCCTTCGACACAATGAGCAGTTCTTC. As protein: CASSYEAGLRHNEQFF.

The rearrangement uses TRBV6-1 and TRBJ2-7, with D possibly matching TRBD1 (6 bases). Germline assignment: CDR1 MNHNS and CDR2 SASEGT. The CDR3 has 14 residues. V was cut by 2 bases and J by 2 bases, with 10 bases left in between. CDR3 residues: CASSESWGPYEQYF. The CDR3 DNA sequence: TGTGCCAGCAGTGAAAGTTGGGGGCCCTACGAGCAGTACTTC.